Sequencing of this T cell receptor beta chain was carried out in a study of T-cell memory formation after mild COVID-19. In the study overall: The study found TCR clusters largely donor specific.

Only one count was recorded for this clonotype. Trimming removed 4 bases from V and 7 bases from J; junction bases left unmatched: 4. This CDR3 region has 13 residues. Germline values: CDR1 LGHDT, CDR2 YNNKEL (reference sequence). TCRdb re-analysed the 5' RACE reads in MiXCR, keeping a single row per CDR3 protein. There are a few hundred thousand distinct CDR3 sequences in the sample; 24% occur only once, and roughly 8.9% lies in the top ten. The TCR originated in an adult woman who had mild COVID-19 (a few samples of this study predate the infection). Cell type and time point are not known. The chain combines TRBV3-1 with TRBJ1-1, with 9 bases identical to TRBD1. Material for sequencing was PBMCs or a T cell subset sorted from them (not recorded which). For the CDR3, the DNA is TGTGCCAGCAGCCGTAGACAGGGGGATGAAGCTTTCTTT. It translates to CASSRRQGDEAFF.